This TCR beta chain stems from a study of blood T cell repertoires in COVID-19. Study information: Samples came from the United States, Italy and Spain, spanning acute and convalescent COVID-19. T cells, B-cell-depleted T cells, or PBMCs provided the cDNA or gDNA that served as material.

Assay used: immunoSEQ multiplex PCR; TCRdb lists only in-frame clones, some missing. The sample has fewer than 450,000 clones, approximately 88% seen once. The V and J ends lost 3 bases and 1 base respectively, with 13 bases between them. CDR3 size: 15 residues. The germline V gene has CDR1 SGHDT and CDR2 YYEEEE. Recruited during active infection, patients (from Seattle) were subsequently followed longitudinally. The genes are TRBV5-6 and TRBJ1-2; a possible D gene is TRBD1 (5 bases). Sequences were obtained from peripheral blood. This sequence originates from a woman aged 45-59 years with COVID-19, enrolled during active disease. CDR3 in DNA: TGTGCCAGCAGCTCCCTTGGACACAATAACTATGGCTACACCTTC. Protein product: CASSSLGHNNYGYTF.